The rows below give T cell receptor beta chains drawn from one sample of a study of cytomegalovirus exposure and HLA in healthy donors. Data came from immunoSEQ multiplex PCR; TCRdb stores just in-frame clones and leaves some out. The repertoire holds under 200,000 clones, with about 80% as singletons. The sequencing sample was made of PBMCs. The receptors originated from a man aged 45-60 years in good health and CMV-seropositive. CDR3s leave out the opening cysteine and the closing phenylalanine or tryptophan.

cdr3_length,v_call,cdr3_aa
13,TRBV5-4,ASSFPEGDGYGYT
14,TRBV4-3,ASSQFGLRRNGGYT
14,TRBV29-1,SVKTPPGRGSYEQY
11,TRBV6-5,ASSPLRQSEAF
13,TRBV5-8,ASSRKQGANQPQH
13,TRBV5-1,ASSPWTGGFNEQF
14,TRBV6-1,ASSDKGRASRNIQY
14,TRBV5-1,ASSPAEAGELYGYT
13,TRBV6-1,ASSDGTSSYNEQF
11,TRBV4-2,ASSQEEGAWAF
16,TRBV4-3,ASSLSPFSGGGTDTQY
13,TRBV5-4,ASSLGTTYNSPLH
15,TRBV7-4,ASSHSRTTGNSYEQY
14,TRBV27,ASSLPTGDPNYGYT
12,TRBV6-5,ASSRTTAQETQY
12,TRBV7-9,ASSLIISGNTIY
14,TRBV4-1,ASSRMELAGGDTQY
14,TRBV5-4,ASSQERTVKGNGYT
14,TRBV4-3,ASSQEFVTDTYEQY
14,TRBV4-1,ASSQDVGRGNQPQH
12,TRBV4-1,ASSQDHSYYGYT
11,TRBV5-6,ASSSRTVHEQY
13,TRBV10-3,AITNLNSGANVLT
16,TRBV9,ASSGVFTGATSGNTIY
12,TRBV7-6,ASSLYQYQETQY
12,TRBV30,AWREGGPRTEAF
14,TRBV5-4,ASSLKLGASNTEAF
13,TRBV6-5,ASSYSRQIPYGYT
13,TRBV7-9,ASSSGTSGGNEQF
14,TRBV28,ASSPTLAGGPYEQY
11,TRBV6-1,ASSEAGANGYT
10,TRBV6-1,ASSSQGYGYT
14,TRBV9,ASSGRLVQAKNEQF
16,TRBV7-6,ASSLTSGGAGISYEQY
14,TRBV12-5,ASGIYRGQRGNTIY
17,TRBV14,ASSQDYATGTSGGDTQY
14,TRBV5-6,ASSLAVQVNTGELF
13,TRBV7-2,ASSLATAEFYGYT
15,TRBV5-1,ASSLAFGTITQETQY
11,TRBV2,ASGRDLGETQY
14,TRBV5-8,ACSLTLTGSNYGYT
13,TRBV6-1,ASSRTSGGFYEQY
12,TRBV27,ASSARQGFYGYT
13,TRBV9,ASSSRTGGNSPLH
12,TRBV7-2,ASSPGWPHNEQF
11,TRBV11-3,ASSFGGIGELF
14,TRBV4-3,ASSQDPGHRNTEAF
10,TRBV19,ASRKTRQPQH